Below are 24 T cell receptor beta chains sequenced from a single sample in a study of shared clonotypes between healthy human individuals. Clones were sequenced by immunoSEQ multiplex PCR, and TCRdb holds only the in-frame ones, with some missing. The sample lists under 650,000 clones, about 96% occurring once. The sample comprised naive CD4+ T cells sorted from blood. Noted subset: CD45RA+ positively selected. All receptors derive from a woman aged 25 to 39 in good health.

The chain combines TRBV5-1 with TRBJ2-7; 9 bases match TRBD2. CDR1 and CDR2 (germline): SGHRS, YFSETQ. V dropped 5 bases and J dropped 6; count of bases not matched to a gene: 12. The CDR3 has 15 residues. DNA of the CDR3: TGCGCCAGCAGGGGGGCTCTAGCGGGACTGGGCGAGCAGTACTTC. Protein product: CASRGALAGLGEQYF.

The chain combines TRBV5-6 with TRBJ2-3; 7 bases map to TRBD1. This CDR3 contains 16 residues. Germline V CDR1 and CDR2: SGHDT, YYEEEE. Losses at the gene ends were 0 bases for V and 2 bases for J; bases not matched to a gene: 6. CDR3 nucleotides: TGTGCCAGCAGCTTGGCCCAGACAGGGTACACAGATACGCAGTATTTT. It encodes CASSLAQTGYTDTQYF.

The genes are TRBV4-1 and TRBJ2-5; TRBD1 matches at 9 bases. The CDR3 extends over 15 amino acids. V lost 3 bases to trimming and J lost 11 bases; unmatched junction nucleotides: 13. Germline V gene sequence: CDR1 MGHRA, CDR2 YSYEKL. The CDR3 DNA reads as TGCGCCAGCAGCCAGGGTTCACAGGGGGCGAGGGAGCAGTACTTC. Residues: CASSQGSQGAREQYF.

Only a few counts were recorded for this clone. The chain uses TRBV2 and TRBJ1-2; 7 bases map to TRBD1. This CDR3 spans 12 amino acids. The germline gives CDR1 SNHLY, CDR2 FYNNEI. The J segment lost 4 bases and the V segment lost 5 bases, leaving 1 base of the junction unmatched. As DNA, the CDR3 is TGTGCCAGCAGTTGGGACAGCTATGGCTACACCTTC. Translating it yields CASSWDSYGYTF.

The V gene is TRBV2, the J gene TRBJ2-7; D is uncertain. Germline-derived CDR1 and CDR2 are SNHLY and FYNNEI. Trimming removed 1 base from V and 7 bases from J, with 14 bases in between. The CDR3 totals 14 residues. DNA for the CDR3: TGTGCCAGCAGTGAAGTTTTGGGTTCGTGGGAGCAGTACTTC. It yields the protein CASSEVLGSWEQYF.

J is TRBJ2-7 and V is TRBV2; no reliable D call. V lost 4 bases, J lost 0 bases, and 10 bases lay in between. This CDR3 is 14 amino acids long. Germline V lookup: CDR1 SNHLY, CDR2 FYNNEI. The CDR3 spells CASSARASSYEQYF. CDR3 sequence (DNA): TGTGCCAGCAGTGCCCGGGCTAGCTCCTACGAGCAGTACTTC.

The chain joins TRBV28 to TRBJ2-7; D gene ambiguous. From germline, CDR1 is MDHEN and CDR2 SYDVKM. This CDR3 region has 13 residues. Trimming stripped 10 bases from V and 2 bases from J, with 15 bases between. The chain's CDR3 is CATLKPQTYEQYF. In DNA, the CDR3 is TGTGCCACCCTTAAACCACAAACCTACGAGCAGTACTTC.

The gene calls are TRBV6-5 and TRBJ1-4, with D possibly TRBD1 on 5 matching bases. Trimming removed 6 bases at V and 8 bases at J, with 16 bases between. Germline V gene sequence: CDR1 MNHEY, CDR2 SVGAGI. The CDR3 has 14 residues. The CDR3 bases are TGTGCCAGCAGCTGGGACGGCAGTCGGGAAAAACTGTTTTTT. Translated: CASSWDGSREKLFF.

CDR3: CASMARVFEKLFF. The CDR3 DNA reads TGTGCCAGCATGGCCAGGGTCTTTGAAAAACTGTTTTTT. This sequence joins TRBV2 and TRBJ1-4; possible D gene TRBD1, 5 bases. Per the germline V gene, CDR1 is SNHLY and CDR2 is FYNNEI. The CDR3 totals 13 residues. V dropped 7 bases and J dropped 7 bases, with 13 bases sitting between them.

The table lists this clone with a count of one. V gene TRBV10-3 combines with J gene TRBJ2-1; TRBD2 agrees at 12 bases. Germline V gene data show CDR1 as ENHRY and CDR2 as SYGVKD. The V and J ends lost 10 bases and 4 bases, in that order; junction bases with no gene match: 2. This CDR3 spans 13 amino acids. CDR3 amino acids: CASGTSGYNEQFF. The CDR3 coding sequence is TGTGCCAGCGGGACTAGCGGGTACAATGAGCAGTTCTTC.

The chain carries TRBV7-9 and TRBJ2-3; D might be TRBD1 or TRBD2, each matching 5 bases. V dropped 5 bases and J dropped 7 bases, with 16 bases sitting between them. This CDR3 contains 14 residues. Germline CDR1 and CDR2: SEHNR and FQNEAQ (reference sequence). The CDR3 bases are TGTGCCAGCAGCCATCCGGGACCCCACAATACGCAGTATTTT. It specifies CASSHPGPHNTQYF.

The chain recombines TRBV18 with TRBJ2-1, with D unclear. The germline V and J ends were trimmed by 0 bases and 4 bases, with 16 bases remaining between them. The CDR3 sequence is 17 residues long. Germline V gives CDR1 KGHSH, CDR2 LQKENI. The CDR3 protein is CASSPPKRSNGYNEQFF. The DNA for the CDR3 is TGTGCCAGCTCACCACCTAAGAGGTCAAATGGGTACAATGAGCAGTTCTTC.

CDR3 bases: TGCGCCAGCAGCCAGCCCCGACAGGGCTACGAGCAGTACTTC. It yields the protein CASSQPRQGYEQYF. The rearrangement uses TRBV4-3 and TRBJ2-7; 7 bases are shared with TRBD1. After removal of 3 bases from V and 3 bases from J, the junction contained 5 bases not matched to a gene. The length of the CDR3 is 14 residues. Per germline, CDR1 LGHNA and CDR2 YSLEER.

The J gene is TRBJ2-7, the V gene TRBV6-6, with 8 bases matching TRBD1. J was trimmed by 4 bases and V by 7 bases; bases with no gene match: 3. This CDR3 comprises 12 residues. Germline assignment: CDR1 MNHNY and CDR2 SVGAGI (reference sequence). This CDR3 reads CASTDRVYEQYF. DNA of the CDR3: TGTGCCAGCACGGACAGGGTTTACGAGCAGTACTTC.

This rearrangement joins TRBV15 to TRBJ2-1, with D uncertain. The germline CDR1 and CDR2 sequences are LNHNV and YYDKDF (reference sequence). Trimming removed 1 base from V and 5 bases from J, with 3 bases in between. The CDR3 spans 12 residues. The CDR3 sequence: CATSRGDNEQFF. The DNA for the CDR3 is TGTGCCACCAGCAGAGGTGACAATGAGCAGTTCTTC. Supplemented by reference TRBV15 and TRBJ2-1, the full variable domain reads DAMVIQNPRYQVTQFGKPVTLSCSQTLNHNVMYWYQQKSSQAPKLLFHYYDKDFNNEADTPDNFQSRRPNTSFCFLDIRSPGLGDTAMYLCATSRGDNEQFFGPGTRLTVL.

CDR3 DNA sequence: TGTGCCAGCAGCTTAGGGTATGCAGGAGCCTACGAGCAGTACTTC. It codes for CASSLGYAGAYEQYF. The V and J genes are TRBV7-9 and TRBJ2-5; D not certain. The J call is doubtful: the DNA matches TRBJ2-7 better. Germline V gives CDR1 SEHNR, CDR2 FQNEAQ (reference sequence). This CDR3 has 15 amino acids.

The table lists this clone with a count of one. The chain employs TRBV7-2 and TRBJ2-5; D may be TRBD2 (6 bases). The DNA matches TRBJ2-7 better at its end, which makes the J call doubtful. Germline loops: CDR1 SGHTA, CDR2 FQGNSA. CDR3 length: 15 amino acids. For the CDR3, the DNA is TGTGCCAGCATCCTTATGGCGGGGACGTCCTACGAGCAGTACTTC. Its protein product is CASILMAGTSYEQYF.

The chain couples TRBV4-1 to TRBJ2-1, with TRBD2 identical over 15 bases. Germline V gives CDR1 MGHRA, CDR2 YSYEKL. The CDR3 has 19 amino acids. V was pared by 0 bases and J by 7 bases, with 10 bases of the junction left unmatched. CDR3 residues: CASSQDSAGLAGGWNEQFF. The CDR3 DNA is TGCGCCAGCAGCCAAGATAGCGCCGGACTAGCGGGAGGGTGGAATGAGCAGTTCTTC.

The chain carries TRBV7-9 and TRBJ2-1; TRBD1 matches at 8 bases. The CDR3 is 15 amino acids. V gave up 7 bases and J gave up 5 bases; unmatched junction bases: 10. From germline, CDR1 is SEHNR and CDR2 FQNEAQ (reference sequence). CDR3 in amino acids: CASTPAGGRNNEQFF. The CDR3 region has the DNA TGTGCCAGCACCCCCGCAGGGGGCAGGAACAATGAGCAGTTCTTC. Together with reference TRBV7-9 and TRBJ2-1, the CDR3 gives the full variable domain: DTGVSQNPRHKITKRGQNVTFRCDPISEHNRLYWYRQTLGQGPEFLTYFQNEAQLEKSRLLSDRFSAERPKGSFSTLEIQRTEQGDSAMYLCASTPAGGRNNEQFFGPGTRLTVL.

The V call is TRBV11-2, the J call TRBJ2-3; no reliable D call. The CDR3 covers 17 residues. Germline V gives CDR1 SGHAT, CDR2 FQNNGV. The V end was cut by 4 bases, the J end by 4 bases, with 21 bases between. The CDR3 is CASSSRWVGVSPDTQYF. The CDR3, as DNA: TGTGCCAGCAGCTCACGGTGGGTTGGGGTGAGCCCAGATACGCAGTATTTT.

This sequence joins TRBV18 and TRBJ2-3; tentatively, D is TRBD1 (6 bases). This CDR3 has 16 amino acids. V was trimmed by 1 base and J by 5 bases, leaving 16 bases between them. CDR1 is KGHSH, CDR2 LQKENI, per germline. This CDR3 reads CASSPQMSRGEDTQYF. In DNA form, the CDR3 reads TGTGCCAGCTCACCACAAATGAGCAGGGGAGAAGATACGCAGTATTTT.

CDR3 sequence (DNA): TGTGCCAGCAGTTCTGTCAAAGAGGGCTACGAGCAGTACTTC. Translation: CASSSVKEGYEQYF. V and J are TRBV28 and TRBJ2-7, with a possible D match to TRBD2 (5 bases). The V gene's germline CDR1 is MDHEN and CDR2 SYDVKM. V shed 4 bases and J shed 3 bases, with 13 bases lying between them. The CDR3 totals 14 residues.

CDR3 residues: CASRPGPEETQYF. The CDR3 nucleotides are TGTGCCAGCAGACCCGGACCAGAAGAGACCCAGTACTTC. The chain combines TRBV2 with TRBJ2-5; no clear D gene. Germline loops: CDR1 SNHLY, CDR2 FYNNEI. The CDR3 sequence is 13 residues long. Trimming removed 6 bases at V and 3 bases at J, with 11 bases between.

This chain uses TRBV5-1 with TRBJ1-1; D may be TRBD1 (5 bases). V was cut by 3 bases and J by 7 bases, with 13 bases left in between. Germline assignment: CDR1 SGHRS and CDR2 YFSETQ. CDR3 length equals 13 residues. CDR3 residues: CASSYRNTNEAFF. DNA of the CDR3: TGCGCCAGCAGCTACAGGAACACGAATGAAGCTTTCTTT.